This TCR beta chain was captured in a study of shared clonotypes between healthy human individuals (dated by TCRdb to the early 2020s). With regard to the full study: Two women and three men aged 18 to 49 years were included in the cohort. For each donor, three plates each were used for CD4 naive and CD4 memory, two plates were used for CD8 naive, and one plate was used for CD8 memory. To estimate repertoire size and how much clonotypes are shared between individuals, the study performed deep sequencing of blood TCR repertoires from 4 to 6 healthy adults. Libraries were prepared and TCR repertoires were sequenced by different laboratories using diverse techniques, in order to increase sequencing depth and limit assay-specific biases. Each donor's leukapheresis produced roughly between about 0.8 and 8.9 billion PBMCs. Study-wide conclusions, independent of this receptor: Sampling was restricted to blood, and TCR repertoires in tissue are likely to differ from TCR repertoires in blood. Naive subsets generally had larger estimated clonotype richness than memory subsets. Pairwise subsampling led to the expectation that sequencing depth would affect the degree of clonotype sharing among donors. Because the study included a small number of donors, the genetic and exposure-history diversity represented was limited. About 4.5% of naive CD4, 3.5% of naive CD8, about 2.4% of memory CD4, and more than 0.35% of memory CD8 clonotypes were shared across four donors. Even with the large sequencing depth, rarefaction of the sorted-subset datasets indicated that sequencing was incomplete. Clonotypes shared by all four sorted-subset donors showed higher generation probabilities than non-shared clonotypes.

Using the deep immunoSEQ assay, TCR CDR3 regions were amplified from genomic DNA by multiplex PCR. Genomic DNA extracted from each cell subset was distributed evenly over all wells of several immunoSEQ 96-well plates, and each plate served as one replicate. For sorted subsets, approximately 190 ng of genomic DNA, equivalent to roughly 33,000 T cell genomes, went into each replicate PCR. Purified libraries were quantified with a Qubit 3.0 fluorometer, sized on a Bioanalyzer 2100, and re-quantified with the KAPA Library Quantification kit. Each immunoSEQ 96-well plate was sequenced on its own single-read 150-cycle Illumina NextSeq 550 flow cell. On the authors' methods: The immunoSEQ output contained only junctional sequences without quality scores, so filtering could not match that applied to full-length reads. Sequences were annotated with PyIR, a Python wrapper for IgBLAST v1.9, using IMGT germline references to assign V/J genes and CDR3. Reads with weak V/J assignments (E-value above 1e-6), missing CDR3, stop codons, out-of-frame junctions, or ambiguous translated residues were removed. A V3J clonotype was defined by an identical inferred V gene, J gene, and CDR3 amino acid sequence. The percentage overlap between two repertoires was calculated by dividing the number of shared unique clonotypes by the size of the smaller repertoire. Three approaches were used to assess repertoire richness: RTK rarefaction, the Chao1 estimator, and Recon v2.1 estimates of unobserved clonotypes. Generation probabilities for all TCRbeta clonotypes obtained by the gDNA method from a handful of donors were computed using OLGA. TCRdb's version of the immuneACCESS table is confined to in-frame rearrangements and falls short of the full clone set. An unresolved V gene accounts for under half of the shortfall where checked; the remainder is of unknown origin. V and J calls and clone size are as listed in that table; D and trimming were resolved from the DNA. The sample data list about 1.1 million clones, and about 84% of these were observed just once. Roughly 0.56% of the sample goes to the ten largest clones.

Trimming removed 2 bases from V and 6 bases from J, leaving 11 bases between the germline ends. The CDR3 covers 13 residues, taking in both the cysteine and the phenylalanine. Only the CDR3 DNA stays, 39 bases, in frame from base 1. CDR1 is given as SGHDT and CDR2 as YYEEEE, both from the germline V gene. As to this clone: The specificity of this receptor is unknown. Base qualities are not at hand, and no much larger clone is one base apart.

The donors were healthy, HIV-negative adults who had no recently reported acute infections or vaccinations. Only Caucasian adults living in Nashville, Tennessee, USA were represented among the donors. CD4+ T cells were enriched by magnetic negative selection, after which naive cells were positively selected on CD45RA and the negative fraction was taken as the memory subset. After blood collection by leukapheresis, PBMCs were isolated using Ficoll-Histopaque density gradient centrifugation and then cryopreserved in the vapor phase of liquid nitrogen. Analytical flow cytometry was used to check the purity and quantity of each magnetically sorted T cell population. Genomic DNA was isolated from each sorted fraction and quantified by UV absorbance on a Nanodrop 2000c.

Sequencing was performed on memory CD4+ T cells from PBMCs. This specimen's cell subset or site label, interpreted: CD45RA-negative fraction. This clonotype was sampled from a man aged 18 to 29 in good health. Some clones in this sample may be carry-over from other donors' samples. This chain is built from TRBV5-6 and TRBJ1-2; a weak D assignment points to TRBD1 (6 bases agree). The CDR3 sequence is CASSLTGMDGYTF. The DNA reads as follows: TGTGCCAGCAGCTTAACAGGGATGGATGGCTACACCTTC.